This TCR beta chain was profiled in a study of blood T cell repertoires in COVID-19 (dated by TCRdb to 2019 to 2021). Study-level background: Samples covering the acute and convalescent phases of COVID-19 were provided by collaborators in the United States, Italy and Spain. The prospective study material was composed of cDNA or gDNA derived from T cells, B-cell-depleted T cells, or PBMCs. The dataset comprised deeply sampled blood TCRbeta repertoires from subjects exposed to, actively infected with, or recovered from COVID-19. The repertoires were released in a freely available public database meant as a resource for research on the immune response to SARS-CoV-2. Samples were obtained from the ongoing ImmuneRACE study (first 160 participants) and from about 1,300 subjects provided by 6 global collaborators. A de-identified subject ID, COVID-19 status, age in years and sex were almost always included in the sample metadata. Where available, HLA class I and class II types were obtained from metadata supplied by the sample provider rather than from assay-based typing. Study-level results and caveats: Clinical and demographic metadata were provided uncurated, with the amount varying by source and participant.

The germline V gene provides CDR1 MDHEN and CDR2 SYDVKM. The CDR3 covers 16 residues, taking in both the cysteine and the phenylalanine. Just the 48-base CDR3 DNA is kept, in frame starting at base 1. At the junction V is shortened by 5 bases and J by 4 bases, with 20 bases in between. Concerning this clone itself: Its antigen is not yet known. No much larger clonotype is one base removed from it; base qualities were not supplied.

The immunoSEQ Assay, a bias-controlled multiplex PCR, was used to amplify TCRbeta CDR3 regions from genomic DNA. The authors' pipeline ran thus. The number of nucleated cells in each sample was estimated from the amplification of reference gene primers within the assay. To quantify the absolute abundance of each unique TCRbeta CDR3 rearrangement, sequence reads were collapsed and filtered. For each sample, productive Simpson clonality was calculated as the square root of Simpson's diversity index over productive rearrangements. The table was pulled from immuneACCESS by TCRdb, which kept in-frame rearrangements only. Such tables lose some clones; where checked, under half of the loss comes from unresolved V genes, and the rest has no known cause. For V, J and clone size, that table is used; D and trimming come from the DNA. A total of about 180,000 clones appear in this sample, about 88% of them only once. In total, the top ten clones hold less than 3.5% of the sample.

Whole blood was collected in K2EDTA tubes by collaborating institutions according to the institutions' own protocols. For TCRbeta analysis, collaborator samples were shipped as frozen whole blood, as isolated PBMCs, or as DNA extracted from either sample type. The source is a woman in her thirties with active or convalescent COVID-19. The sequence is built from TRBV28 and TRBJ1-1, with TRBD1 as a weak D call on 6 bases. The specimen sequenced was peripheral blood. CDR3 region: CASSLDLNTGSTEAFF. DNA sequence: TGTGCCAGCAGTCTTGATTTAAACACAGGGAGCACTGAAGCTTTCTTT.